The clone carrying this T cell receptor beta chain showed up many times. The antigen remains unidentified. Template switching created a universal primer site, and the cDNA included unique molecular identifiers. TCRdb processed the 5' RACE reads anew with MiXCR; each CDR3 protein has one entry. The sample records around 300,000 distinct CDR3 sequences, less than 9% being singletons. These data belong to a study of identical twins. Study findings and constraints: For cord blood, abundant beta clonotypes had fewer insertions, unlike memory repertoires, which showed none. The same donors were not followed; conclusions instead depended on cross-sectional statistical analysis.

Everyone who gave samples was a healthy Caucasian. V gave up 1 base and J gave up 5 bases, with 13 bases separating them. Germline assignment: CDR1 SGHVS and CDR2 FQNEAQ. The CDR3 loop spans 15 amino acids. These data also formed part of another study, on yellow fever vaccine responses in identical twins.

The V and J genes are TRBV7-8 and TRBJ2-3; TRBD2 is a possible D gene (6 bases). This receptor was taken from a woman aged 18-29 years in good health. The source material was memory (CD45RO+) T cells sorted from blood. The CDR3 DNA reads TGTGCCAGCAGCTTAGGCCAGACTAGTATAGATACGCAGTATTTT. This sequence encodes CASSLGQTSIDTQYF. The whole variable domain, remainder taken from reference TRBV7-8 and TRBJ2-3, is GAGVSQSPRYKVAKRGQDVALRCDPISGHVSLFWYQQALGQGPEFLTYFQNEAQLDKSGLPSDRFFAERPEGSVSTLKIQRTQQEDSAVYLCASSLGQTSIDTQYFGPGTRLTVL.